The 8 T cell receptor beta chains presented below share a single source sample, sequenced in a study of regulatory T cells in long-lasting Graves disease. HTBI primers from iRepertoire and Arm-PCR of CDR3 regions yielded the TCR beta libraries. TCRdb re-derived calls from the multiplex PCR reads in MiXCR, one entry per CDR3 protein. The sample has 350,000 to 400,000 distinct CDR3 sequences; around 16% are singletons. Time point noted: newly diagnosed GD, antithyroid drugs for less than 3 months. The TCR library used RNA extracted from PBMCs. Sequenced material: peripheral blood mononuclear cells (PBMCs), taken at new diagnosis, from a patient treated with antithyroid drugs. The receptors originated from a female donor with Graves disease.

This clonotype came up many times. J is TRBJ2-7 and V is TRBV28; 7 bases agree with TRBD1. The CDR3 extends over 15 amino acids. The germline V gene encodes CDR1 MDHEN and CDR2 SYDVKM. V shed 6 bases and J 2 bases; nucleotides not matched to a gene: 10. The CDR3: CASSGVLGTAYEQYF. The CDR3 DNA reads TGTGCCAGCAGCGGGGTGTTGGGGACAGCCTACGAGCAGTACTTC.

This clonotype was recorded at least ten times. This rearrangement joins TRBV7-3 to TRBJ2-7; D may be TRBD1 or TRBD2 (5 bases each). The CDR3 spans 13 residues. Germline V CDR1 and CDR2: SGHTA, FQGTGA. Trimming cost V 5 bases and J 4 bases, with 12 bases left between them. The CDR3 DNA follows: TGTGCCAGCAGCCCCGGGGCGCCGTACGAGCAGTACTTC. It yields the protein CASSPGAPYEQYF. The variable domain in full, with the rest retrieved from reference TRBV7-3 and TRBJ2-7, is GAGVSQTPSNKVTEKGKYVELRCDPISGHTALYWYRQSLGQGPEFLIYFQGTGAADDSGLPNDRFFAVRPEGSVSTLKIQRTERGDSAVYLCASSPGAPYEQYFGPGTRLTVT.

The V and J genes are TRBV12-3 or TRBV12-4 and TRBJ2-1, with 7 bases matching TRBD1. V was clipped by 6 bases and J by 8 bases; unmatched bases: 7. The CDR3 loop spans 13 amino acids. The chain's CDR3 is CASSSNRGDEQFF. The CDR3 DNA is TGTGCCAGCAGCTCTAACAGGGGAGATGAGCAGTTCTTC.

This clonotype occurred many times. V gene TRBV7-2 combines with J gene TRBJ1-4; 8 nucleotides line up with TRBD1. This CDR3 has 17 amino acids. The junction had 15 bases not matched to a gene; V was cut back by 5 bases and J by 7 bases. Germline V gene data show CDR1 as SGHTA and CDR2 as FQGNSA. The CDR3 reads CASSPSDDRGGSEKLFF. DNA for the CDR3: TGTGCCAGCAGCCCATCCGATGACAGGGGTGGGAGTGAAAAACTGTTTTTT.

This clonotype was recorded at least ten times. The chain carries TRBV20-1 and TRBJ2-3; 12 bases are shared with TRBD2. Germline CDR1 and CDR2: DFQATT and SNEGSKA (reference sequence). The CDR3 sequence is 16 residues long. J gave up 0 bases and V 3 bases, and 4 bases lay outside the gene matches. The CDR3 sequence: CSASKTSGSSTDTQYF. Here the CDR3 DNA reads TGCAGTGCTAGTAAGACTAGCGGGAGTAGCACAGATACGCAGTATTTT.

This clonotype came up many times. The rearrangement uses TRBV5-1 and TRBJ2-1; 11 bases map to TRBD2. The trim removed 3 bases at V and 3 bases at J, leaving 2 bases unmatched. The germline gives CDR1 SGHRS, CDR2 YFSETQ. The CDR3 loop spans 15 amino acids. In DNA, the CDR3 is TGCGCCAGCAGCTCGACTAGCGGGGTCTACAATGAGCAGTTCTTC. Translated, it gives CASSSTSGVYNEQFF.

This clonotype was found many times. The J gene is TRBJ1-1, the V gene TRBV12-3 or TRBV12-4; 10 positions agree with TRBD1. Trimming took 0 bases from V and 4 from J; bases not matched to a gene: 23. CDR3 length: 22 amino acids. The chain's CDR3 is CASSLAGQGIKIAHLGFTEAFF. In DNA form, the CDR3 reads TGTGCCAGCAGTTTAGCGGGACAGGGGATAAAAATCGCACATTTAGGGTTCACTGAAGCTTTCTTT.

The rearrangement uses TRBV19 and TRBJ2-7, with D possibly TRBD2 on 6 matching bases. This CDR3 spans 12 amino acids. Per germline, CDR1 LNHDA and CDR2 SQIVND (reference sequence). Deletions cut 8 bases from V and 4 bases from J, with 12 bases between. CDR3 protein: CASDKGGYEQYF. CDR3 nucleotide sequence: TGTGCCAGTGATAAGGGAGGATACGAGCAGTACTTC.